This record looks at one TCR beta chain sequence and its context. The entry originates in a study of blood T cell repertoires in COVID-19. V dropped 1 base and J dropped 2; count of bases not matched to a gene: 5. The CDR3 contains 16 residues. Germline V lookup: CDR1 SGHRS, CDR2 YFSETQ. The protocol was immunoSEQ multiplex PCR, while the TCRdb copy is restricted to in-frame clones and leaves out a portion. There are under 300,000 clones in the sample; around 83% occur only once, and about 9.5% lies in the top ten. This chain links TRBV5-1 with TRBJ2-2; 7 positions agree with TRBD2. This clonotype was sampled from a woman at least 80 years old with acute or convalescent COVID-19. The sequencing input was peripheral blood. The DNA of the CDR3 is TGCGCCAGCAGCTTGACTAGCGCCCTTAACACCGGGGAGCTGTTTTTT. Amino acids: CASSLTSALNTGELFF.